This T cell receptor (beta chain) was documented in a study of blood T cell repertoires in COVID-19. Assay: immunoSEQ multiplex PCR; the TCRdb copy retains only in-frame clones and omits some. The table has some 200,000 clones, around 86% seen once. In germline, CDR1 is MNHEY, CDR2 SVGAGI. With V trimmed by 4 bases and J by 11 bases, 9 bases remained unmatched. This CDR3 comprises 15 residues. The source material was peripheral blood. This TCR derives from a man over 45 with acute or convalescent COVID-19. The chain employs TRBV6-5 and TRBJ1-6, with 9 nucleotides matching TRBD1. This CDR3 is CASSFTGQGLTPLHF. The CDR3 bases are TGTGCCAGCAGTTTTACGGGACAGGGTTTAACACCCCTCCACTTT.